The T cell receptor beta chain described here comes from a study of blood T cell repertoires in COVID-19. Across the whole study: Sample material is recorded as cDNA or gDNA derived from T cells, B-cell-depleted T cells, or PBMCs.

Participants were aged about 18 to 100 years from more than 20 US areas. The germline V gene has CDR1 SGHRS and CDR2 YFSETQ. V shed 4 bases and J shed 5 bases, with 13 bases lying between them. This CDR3 comprises 15 residues. Libraries were prepared by immunoSEQ multiplex PCR; TCRdb keeps only in-frame clonotypes and omits some of them. Here the sample spans approximately 200,000 clones, 75% to 85% being singletons. The receptor comes from a man aged 40-49 years who had recovered from COVID-19. This chain links TRBV5-1 with TRBJ1-6; possibly TRBD1 for D (6 bases). The sample comprised PBMCs or T cells enriched from blood (not recorded which). The CDR3 region is CASSLGGTNNSPLHF. The CDR3 DNA sequence: TGCGCCAGCAGCCTAGGGGGTACCAATAATTCACCCCTCCACTTT.